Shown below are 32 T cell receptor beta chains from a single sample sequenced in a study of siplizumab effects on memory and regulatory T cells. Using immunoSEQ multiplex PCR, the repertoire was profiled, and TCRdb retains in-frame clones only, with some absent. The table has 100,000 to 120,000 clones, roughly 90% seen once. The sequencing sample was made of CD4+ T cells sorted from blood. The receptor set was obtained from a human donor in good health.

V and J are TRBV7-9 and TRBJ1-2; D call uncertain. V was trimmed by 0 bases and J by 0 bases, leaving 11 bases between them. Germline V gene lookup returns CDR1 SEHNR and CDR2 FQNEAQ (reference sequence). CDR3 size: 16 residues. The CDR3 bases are TGTGCCAGCAGCTTAGCATCCACCGACCCTAACTATGGCTACACCTTC. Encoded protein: CASSLASTDPNYGYTF.

CDR3 region: CASRAERWNTGELFF. CDR3 nucleotide sequence: TGTGCTAGTCGGGCGGAACGGTGGAACACCGGGGAGCTGTTTTTT. This chain joins TRBV12-5 and TRBJ2-2; D unresolved. CDR1 is LGHNT, CDR2 FRNRAP, per germline. The V end was cut by 8 bases, the J end by 1 base, with 14 bases between. The CDR3 runs to 15 residues.

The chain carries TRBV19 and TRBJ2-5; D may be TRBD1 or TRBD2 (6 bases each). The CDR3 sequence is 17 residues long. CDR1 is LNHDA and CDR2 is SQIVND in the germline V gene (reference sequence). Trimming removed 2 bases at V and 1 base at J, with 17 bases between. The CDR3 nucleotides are TGTGCCAGTAGTATAAGGGGGGCGGCAGGTTCCCAAGAGACCCAGTACTTC. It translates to CASSIRGAAGSQETQYF.

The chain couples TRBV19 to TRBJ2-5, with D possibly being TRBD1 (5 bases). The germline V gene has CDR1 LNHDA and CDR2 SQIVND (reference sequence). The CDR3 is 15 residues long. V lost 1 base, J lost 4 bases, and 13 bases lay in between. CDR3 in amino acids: CASSIAAAQGETQYF. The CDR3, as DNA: TGTGCCAGTAGTATAGCGGCAGCCCAGGGAGAGACCCAGTACTTC.

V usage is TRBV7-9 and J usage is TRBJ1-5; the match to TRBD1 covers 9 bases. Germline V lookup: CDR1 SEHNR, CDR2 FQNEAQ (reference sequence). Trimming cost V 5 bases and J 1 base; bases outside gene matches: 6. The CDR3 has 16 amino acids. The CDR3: CASSPLDRGSNQPQHF. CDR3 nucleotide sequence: TGTGCCAGCAGCCCCTTGGACAGGGGCAGCAATCAGCCCCAGCATTTT. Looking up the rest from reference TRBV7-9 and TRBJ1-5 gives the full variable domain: DTGVSQNPRHKITKRGQNVTFRCDPISEHNRLYWYRQTLGQGPEFLTYFQNEAQLEKSRLLSDRFSAERPKGSFSTLEIQRTEQGDSAMYLCASSPLDRGSNQPQHFGDGTRLSIL.

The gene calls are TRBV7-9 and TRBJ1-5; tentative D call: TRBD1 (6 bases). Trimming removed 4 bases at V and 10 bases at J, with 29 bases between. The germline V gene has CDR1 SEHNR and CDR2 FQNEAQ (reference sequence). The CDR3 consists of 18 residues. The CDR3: CASSSLGAGTKDDTPQHF. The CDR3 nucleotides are TGTGCCAGCAGCTCCTTAGGAGCCGGGACAAAGGATGATACACCCCAGCATTTT.

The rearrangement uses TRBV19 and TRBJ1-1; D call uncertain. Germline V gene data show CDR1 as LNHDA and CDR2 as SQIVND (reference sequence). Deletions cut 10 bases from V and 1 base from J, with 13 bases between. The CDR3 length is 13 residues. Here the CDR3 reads CATLGAGNTEAFF. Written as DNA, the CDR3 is TGTGCCACCCTCGGAGCGGGGAACACTGAAGCTTTCTTT. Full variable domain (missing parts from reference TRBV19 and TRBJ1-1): DGGITQSPKYLFRKEGQNVTLSCEQNLNHDAMYWYRQDPGQGLRLIYYSQIVNDFQKGDIAEGYSVSREKKESFPLTVTSAQKNPTAFYLCATLGAGNTEAFFGQGTRLTVV.

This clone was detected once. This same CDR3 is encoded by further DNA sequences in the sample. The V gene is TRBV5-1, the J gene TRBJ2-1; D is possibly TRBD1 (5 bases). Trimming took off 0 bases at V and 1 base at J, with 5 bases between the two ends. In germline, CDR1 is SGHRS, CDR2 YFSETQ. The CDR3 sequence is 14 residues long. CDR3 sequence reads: CASSLGQSYNEQFF. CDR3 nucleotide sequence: TGCGCCAGCAGCTTGGGACAGTCCTACAATGAGCAGTTCTTC.

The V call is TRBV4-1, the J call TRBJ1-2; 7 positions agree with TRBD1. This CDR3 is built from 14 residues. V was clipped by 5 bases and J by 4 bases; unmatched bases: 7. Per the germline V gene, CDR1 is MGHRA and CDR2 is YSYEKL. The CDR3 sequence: CASSNRGERYGYTF. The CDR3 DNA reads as TGCGCCAGCAGCAACAGGGGAGAACGCTATGGCTACACCTTC.

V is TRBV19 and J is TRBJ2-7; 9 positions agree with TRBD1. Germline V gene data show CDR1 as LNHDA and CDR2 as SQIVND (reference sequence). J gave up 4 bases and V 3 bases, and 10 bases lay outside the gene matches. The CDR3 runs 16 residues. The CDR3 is CASSMDAGTGTYEQYF. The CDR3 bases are TGTGCCAGTAGTATGGACGCCGGGACAGGGACTTACGAGCAGTACTTC.

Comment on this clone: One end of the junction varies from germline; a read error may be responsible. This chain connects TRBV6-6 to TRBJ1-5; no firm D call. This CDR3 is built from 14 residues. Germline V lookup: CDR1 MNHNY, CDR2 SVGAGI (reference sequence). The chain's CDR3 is CASSYLKYRAMMSF. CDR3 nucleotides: TGTGCCAGCAGTTACCTAAAATATAGGGCCATGATGTCCTTT.

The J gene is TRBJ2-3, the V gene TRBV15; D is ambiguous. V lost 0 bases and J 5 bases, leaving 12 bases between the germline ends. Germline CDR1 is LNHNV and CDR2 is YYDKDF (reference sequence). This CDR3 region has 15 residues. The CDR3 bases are TGTGCCACCAGCAGAGATCCCCTAGGTGAAGATACGCAGTATTTT. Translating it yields CATSRDPLGEDTQYF.

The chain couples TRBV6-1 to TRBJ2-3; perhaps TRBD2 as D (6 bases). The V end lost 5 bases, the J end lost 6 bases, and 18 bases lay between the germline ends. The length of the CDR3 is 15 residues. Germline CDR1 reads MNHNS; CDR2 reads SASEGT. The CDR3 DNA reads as TGTGCCAGCAGTCCTCATGGGAGGACTCCCGATACGCAGTATTTT. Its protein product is CASSPHGRTPDTQYF.

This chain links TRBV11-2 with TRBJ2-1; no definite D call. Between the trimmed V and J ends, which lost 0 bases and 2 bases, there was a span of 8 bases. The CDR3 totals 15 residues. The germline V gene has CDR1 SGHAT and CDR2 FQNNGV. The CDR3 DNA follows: TGTGCCAGCAGCTTAGATGGCCTAGCCTACAATGAGCAGTTCTTC. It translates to CASSLDGLAYNEQFF.

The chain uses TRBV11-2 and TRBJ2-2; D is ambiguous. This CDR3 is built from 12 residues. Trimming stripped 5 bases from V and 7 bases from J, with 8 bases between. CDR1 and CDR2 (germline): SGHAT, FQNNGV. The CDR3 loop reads CASSRRGGELFF. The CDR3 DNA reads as TGTGCCAGCAGCAGGAGAGGCGGGGAGCTGTTTTTT. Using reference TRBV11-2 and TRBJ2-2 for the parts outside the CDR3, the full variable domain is EAGVAQSPRYKIIEKRQSVAFWCNPISGHATLYWYQQILGQGPKLLIQFQNNGVVDDSQLPKDRFSAERLKGVDSTLKIQPAKLEDSAVYLCASSRRGGELFFGEGSRLTVL.

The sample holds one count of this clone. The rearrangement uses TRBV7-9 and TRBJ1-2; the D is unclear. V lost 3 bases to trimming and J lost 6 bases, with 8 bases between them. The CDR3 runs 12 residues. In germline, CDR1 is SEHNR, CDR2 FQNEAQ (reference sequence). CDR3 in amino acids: CASSFMEDGYTF. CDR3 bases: TGTGCCAGCAGCTTCATGGAGGATGGCTACACCTTC.

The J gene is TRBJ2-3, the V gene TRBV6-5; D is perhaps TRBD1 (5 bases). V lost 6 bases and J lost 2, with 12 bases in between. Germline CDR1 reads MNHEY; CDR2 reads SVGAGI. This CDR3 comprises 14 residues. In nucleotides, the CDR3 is TGTGCCAGCAGCCTCAGGGAACTCACAGATACGCAGTATTTT. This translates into CASSLRELTDTQYF.

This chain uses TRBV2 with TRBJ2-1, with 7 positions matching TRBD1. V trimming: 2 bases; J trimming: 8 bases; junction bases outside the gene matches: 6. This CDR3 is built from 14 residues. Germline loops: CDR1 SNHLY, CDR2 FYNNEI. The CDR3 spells CASSEQGGGYEQFF. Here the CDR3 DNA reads TGTGCCAGCAGTGAACAAGGGGGCGGTTATGAGCAGTTCTTC.

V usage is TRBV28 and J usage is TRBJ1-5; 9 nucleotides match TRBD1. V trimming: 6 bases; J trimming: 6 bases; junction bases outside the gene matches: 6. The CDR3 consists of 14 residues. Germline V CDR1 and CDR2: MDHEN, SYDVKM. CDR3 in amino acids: CASSSGTGIQPQHF. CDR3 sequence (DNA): TGTGCCAGCAGCTCCGGGACAGGGATTCAGCCCCAGCATTTT.

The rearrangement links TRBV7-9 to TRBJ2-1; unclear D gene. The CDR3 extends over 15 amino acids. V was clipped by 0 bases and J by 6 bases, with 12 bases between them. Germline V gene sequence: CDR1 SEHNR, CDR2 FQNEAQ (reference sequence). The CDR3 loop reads CASSLAWQIGNEQFF. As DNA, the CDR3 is TGTGCCAGCAGCTTAGCGTGGCAGATAGGCAATGAGCAGTTCTTC.

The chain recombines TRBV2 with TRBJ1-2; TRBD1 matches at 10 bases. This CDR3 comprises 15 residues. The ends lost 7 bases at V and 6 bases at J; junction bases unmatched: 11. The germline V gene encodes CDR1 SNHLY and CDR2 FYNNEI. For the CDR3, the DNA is TGTGCCAGCAAACCCCAGACAGGGGGCGAGAATGGCTACACCTTC. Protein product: CASKPQTGGENGYTF.

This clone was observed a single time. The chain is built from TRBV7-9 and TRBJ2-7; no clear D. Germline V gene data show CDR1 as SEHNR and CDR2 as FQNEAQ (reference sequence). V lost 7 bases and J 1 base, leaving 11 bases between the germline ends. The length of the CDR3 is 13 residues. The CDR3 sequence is CASTVAFSYEQYF. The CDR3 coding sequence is TGTGCCAGCACGGTGGCTTTTTCCTACGAGCAGTACTTC.

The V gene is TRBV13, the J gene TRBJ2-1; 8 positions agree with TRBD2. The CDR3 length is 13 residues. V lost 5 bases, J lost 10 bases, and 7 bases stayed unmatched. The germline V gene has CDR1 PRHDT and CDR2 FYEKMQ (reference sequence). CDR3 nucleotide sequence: TGTGCCAGCAGCCCGGGAGGGCAGGGGGAGCAGTTCTTC. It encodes CASSPGGQGEQFF.

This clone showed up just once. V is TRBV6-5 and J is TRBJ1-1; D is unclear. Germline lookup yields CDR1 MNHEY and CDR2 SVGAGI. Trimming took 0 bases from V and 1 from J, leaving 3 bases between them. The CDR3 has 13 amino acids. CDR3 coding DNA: TGTGCCAGCAGTTACTCGGCGAACACTGAAGCTTTCTTT. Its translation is CASSYSANTEAFF.

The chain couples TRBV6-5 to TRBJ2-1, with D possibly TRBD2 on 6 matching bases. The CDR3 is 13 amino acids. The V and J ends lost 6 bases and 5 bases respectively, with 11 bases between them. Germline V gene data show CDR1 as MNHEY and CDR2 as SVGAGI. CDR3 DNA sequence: TGTGCCAGCAGCCGCGGGACGAACAATGAGCAGTTCTTC. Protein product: CASSRGTNNEQFF.

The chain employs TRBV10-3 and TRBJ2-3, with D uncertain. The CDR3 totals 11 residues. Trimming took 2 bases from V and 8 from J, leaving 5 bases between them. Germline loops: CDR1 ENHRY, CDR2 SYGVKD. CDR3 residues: CAISEGVTQYF. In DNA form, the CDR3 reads TGTGCCATCAGTGAGGGGGTTACGCAGTATTTT.

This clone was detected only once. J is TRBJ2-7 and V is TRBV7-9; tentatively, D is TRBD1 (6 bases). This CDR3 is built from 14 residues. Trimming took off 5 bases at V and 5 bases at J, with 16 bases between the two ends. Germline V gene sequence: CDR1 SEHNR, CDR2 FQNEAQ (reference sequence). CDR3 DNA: TGTGCCAGCAGCCGCGACAGGTTCATGGACGAGCAGTACTTC. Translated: CASSRDRFMDEQYF.

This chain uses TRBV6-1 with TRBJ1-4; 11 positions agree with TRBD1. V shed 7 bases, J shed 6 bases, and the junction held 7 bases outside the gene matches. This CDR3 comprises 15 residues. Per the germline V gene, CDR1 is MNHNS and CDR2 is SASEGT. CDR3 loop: CASTEGTGGYEKLFF. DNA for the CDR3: TGTGCCAGCACGGAGGGGACAGGGGGGTATGAAAAACTGTTTTTT.

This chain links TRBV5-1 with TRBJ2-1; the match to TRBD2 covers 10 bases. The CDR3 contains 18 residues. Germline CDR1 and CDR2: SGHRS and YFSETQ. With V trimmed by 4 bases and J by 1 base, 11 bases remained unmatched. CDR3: CASSRQFSGGPSYNEQFF. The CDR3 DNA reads TGCGCCAGCAGCCGTCAATTTAGCGGGGGGCCTTCCTACAATGAGCAGTTCTTC.

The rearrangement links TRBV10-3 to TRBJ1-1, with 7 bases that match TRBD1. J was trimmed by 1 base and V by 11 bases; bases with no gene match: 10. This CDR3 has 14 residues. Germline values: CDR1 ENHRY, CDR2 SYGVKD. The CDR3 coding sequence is TGTGCCTCCAGAACCGGGACAGCGAACACTGAAGCTTTCTTT. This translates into CASRTGTANTEAFF.

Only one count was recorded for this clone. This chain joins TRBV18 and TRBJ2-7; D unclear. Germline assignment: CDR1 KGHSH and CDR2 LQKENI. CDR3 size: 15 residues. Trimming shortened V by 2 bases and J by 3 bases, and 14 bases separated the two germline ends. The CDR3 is CASSPGRGPYYEQYF. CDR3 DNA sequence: TGTGCCAGCTCACCAGGCCGCGGTCCATACTACGAGCAGTACTTC.

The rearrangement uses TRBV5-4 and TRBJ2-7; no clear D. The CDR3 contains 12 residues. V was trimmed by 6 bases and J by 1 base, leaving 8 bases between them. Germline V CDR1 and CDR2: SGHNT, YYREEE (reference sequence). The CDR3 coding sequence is TGTGCCAGCATTTCCCCATCCTACGAGCAGTACTTC. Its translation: CASISPSYEQYF. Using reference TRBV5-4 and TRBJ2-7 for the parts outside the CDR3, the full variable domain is ETGVTQSPTHLIKTRGQQVTLRCSSQSGHNTVSWYQQALGQGPQFIFQYYREEENGRGNFPPRFSGLQFPNYSSELNVNALELDDSALYLCASISPSYEQYFGPGTRLTVT.